This T cell receptor (beta chain) is from a study of T cell repertoires in cytomegalovirus infection (dated by TCRdb to between 2018 and 2021). With respect to the entire study: Because public TCR beta signatures pointed to carriage of CMV infection together with the matching HLA type, the HLA type of each donor mattered for the analysis.

This clonotype was counted only a few times. Its antigen specificity is not known. Nothing much larger sits one base from this clone, and base qualities are not available. CDR1 and CDR2, per the germline V gene, are MNHEY and SVGAGI. Clipping removes 5 bases from V and 3 bases from J, with 8 as the unmatched junction base count. Taken from cysteine to phenylalanine, the CDR3 has 16 residues. This entry keeps only the CDR3 DNA: 48 bases, framed from base 1. Paper-wide results and their limitations: The ex vivo response was dominated by HLA-C-restricted CMV-specific TCR beta clonotypes, and the single most frequent clonotype in two of eight donors was supplied by these HLA-C-restricted clonotypes. Carriers of CMV infection plus the relevant HLA type were discriminated by the cumulative frequency of public TCR beta family members in the study cohort and in an independent approximately 350-donor cohort.

The reads were generated on an Illumina HiSeq 1500. TCRdb trimmed public reads at Q25 via fastp, called clones via MiXCR and kept in-frame beta chains. Under each unique CDR3 protein, matching rows form one entry showing the most common genes and DNA. The sample table shows around 530,000 distinct CDR3 sequences, and around a quarter are seen once. Jointly, the top ten make up approximately 13% of the sample. This TCR derives from a human donor in good health (CMV status not recorded). Some clones in this sample may be carry-over from other donors' samples. The chain is assembled from TRBV6-5 and TRBJ1-3; TRBD1 lines up with 9 middle nucleotides. Sample: PBMCs. The DNA reads as follows: TGTGCCAGCAGTCCCGGGACAGGGTTCAATGGAAACACCATATATTTT. It translates as CASSPGTGFNGNTIYF.